Below are 16 T cell receptor beta chains sequenced from a single sample in a study of identical twins. TCRdb reprocessed the 5' RACE reads via MiXCR and lists one record per CDR3 protein. Of around 490,000 distinct CDR3 sequences in the sample, around 20% were seen once. This sample also appeared in a second study, on yellow fever vaccine responses in identical twins.

Material: CD4+ T cells sorted from blood. The receptors were sampled from a woman aged 18-29 years in good health.

This chain connects TRBV12-3 or TRBV12-4 to TRBJ2-5, with 11 bases matching TRBD1. Trimming removed 5 bases from V and 7 bases from J; junction bases left unmatched: 3. The CDR3 length is 13 residues. The CDR3 DNA follows: TGTGCCAGCAGTCCGGGACAGGGGGTGACCCAGTACTTC. It yields the protein CASSPGQGVTQYF.

Only a few counts were recorded for this clonotype. J is TRBJ2-3 and V is TRBV29-1; no definite D call. Germline CDR1 is SQVTM and CDR2 is ANQGSEA. V lost 4 bases and J 2 bases, leaving 4 bases between the germline ends. The CDR3 totals 11 residues. CDR3 residues: CSVVPTDTQYF. In nucleotides, the CDR3 is TGCAGCGTTGTTCCCACAGATACGCAGTATTTT.

V and J are TRBV7-2 and TRBJ2-7; D assignment may be TRBD1 or TRBD2 (6 bases each). Trimming stripped 5 bases from V and 3 bases from J, with 17 bases between. In germline, CDR1 is SGHTA, CDR2 FQGNSA. The CDR3 has 15 amino acids. The CDR3 region is CASSLGGSNHYEQYV. As DNA, the CDR3 is TGTGCCAGCAGCCTAGGGGGGAGCAACCACTACGAGCAGTACGTC.

The chain couples TRBV20-1 to TRBJ2-1; tentatively, D is TRBD1 or TRBD2 (5 bases each). The germline V and J ends were trimmed by 6 bases and 5 bases, with 23 bases remaining between them. The CDR3 spans 16 residues. Germline lookup yields CDR1 DFQATT and CDR2 SNEGSKA (reference sequence). The CDR3, as DNA: TGCAGTGCACTCCGACCGGGACCTGCAATGCACAATGAGCAGTTCTTC. It is translated as CSALRPGPAMHNEQFF.

The CDR3 sequence: CASSPYKGNTEAFF. The CDR3 DNA is TGCGCCAGCAGCCCGTATAAGGGAAACACTGAAGCTTTCTTT. V is TRBV5-1 and J is TRBJ1-1; D ambiguous. The CDR3 has 14 amino acids. Trimming left V 4 bases short and J 2 bases short, with 12 bases between. Germline CDR1 and CDR2: SGHRS and YFSETQ.

The chain employs TRBV19 and TRBJ2-7, with a possible D match to TRBD1 (6 bases). The germline CDR1 and CDR2 sequences are LNHDA and SQIVND (reference sequence). The V end was cut by 6 bases, the J end by 2 bases, with 11 bases between. This CDR3 region has 13 residues. Here the CDR3 reads CASRPTGAYEQYF. CDR3 bases: TGTGCCAGTAGACCGACAGGAGCCTACGAGCAGTACTTC.

This clonotype was observed a few times. The chain uses TRBV7-9 and TRBJ2-2; D remains unclear. The CDR3 is 13 residues long. The germline gives CDR1 SEHNR, CDR2 FQNEAQ (reference sequence). V was pared by 8 bases and J by 1 base, with 8 bases between. The CDR3 here is CASLPENTGELFF. CDR3 bases: TGTGCCAGCTTGCCAGAGAACACCGGGGAGCTGTTTTTT.

The chain has TRBV4-1 and TRBJ2-5; TRBD2 agrees at 13 bases. The V segment lost 6 bases and the J segment 7 bases; nucleotides outside the gene matches: 5. This CDR3 is 14 amino acids long. Germline CDR1 is MGHRA and CDR2 is YSYEKL. For the CDR3, the DNA is TGCGCCAGCAGGGGACTAGCGGGGATTGGGACCCAGTACTTC. As protein: CASRGLAGIGTQYF.

This clonotype was counted a few times. The DNA for the CDR3 is TGTGCCAGCAGTGAACAAAGCGGGCCCTACGAGCAGTACTTC. It specifies CASSEQSGPYEQYF. The V and J genes are TRBV2 and TRBJ2-7; D possibly corresponds to TRBD2 (6 bases). Germline V CDR1 and CDR2: SNHLY, FYNNEI. The V gene lost 2 bases and the J gene lost 2 bases, with 10 bases spanning the gap. This CDR3 contains 14 residues.

A few counts support this clonotype. The chain's CDR3 is CASSPQGSGISYNEQFF. CDR3 bases: TGTGCCAGCAGCCCCCAAGGTAGCGGGATCTCCTACAATGAGCAGTTCTTC. The rearrangement links TRBV7-8 to TRBJ2-1; 8 bases map to TRBD2. Trimming at V came to 5 bases and at J to 0 bases, leaving 9 bases not matched to a gene. CDR3 size: 17 residues. Germline V gene data show CDR1 as SGHVS and CDR2 as FQNEAQ.

This clonotype has a handful of counts. The V and J genes are TRBV7-2 and TRBJ2-7; no definite D call. The germline gives CDR1 SGHTA, CDR2 FQGNSA. The ends were cut back, 1 base at V and 3 bases at J, with 10 bases in the middle. The CDR3 extends over 14 amino acids. CDR3 sequence: CASSLEISFYEQYF. The CDR3 nucleotides read TGTGCCAGCAGCTTAGAGATTTCTTTCTACGAGCAGTACTTC.

This clonotype turned up a few times. This rearrangement joins TRBV3-1 to TRBJ1-1; 8 positions match TRBD1. Trimming took 5 bases from V and 0 from J; bases not matched to a gene: 5. The CDR3 covers 15 residues. Germline values: CDR1 LGHDT, CDR2 YNNKEL (reference sequence). CDR3 nucleotide sequence: TGTGCCAGCAGCGGCCGGGACAGGTTGAACACTGAAGCTTTCTTT. Translation: CASSGRDRLNTEAFF.

In its sample, this clonotype was seen a few times. The CDR3 sequence: CATSDLPGGETQYF. In DNA, the CDR3 is TGTGCCACCAGTGACCTCCCAGGGGGAGAGACCCAGTACTTC. The chain recombines TRBV24-1 with TRBJ2-5, with 7 bases identical to TRBD1. With 4 bases clipped from V and 4 bases from J, the junction kept 5 bases outside the gene matches. CDR3 length: 14 residues. Germline assignment: CDR1 KGHDR and CDR2 SFDVKD.

The chain couples TRBV28 to TRBJ2-7; D possibly uses TRBD1 or TRBD2 (5 bases each). V shed 5 bases and J shed 0 bases, with 20 bases lying between them. CDR3 size: 17 residues. In germline, CDR1 is MDHEN, CDR2 SYDVKM. The CDR3, as DNA: TGTGCCAGCAGTGGGGCATTAGGAGCGGCCCCCTCCTACGAGCAGTACTTC. The encoded protein is CASSGALGAAPSYEQYF.

Only a few counts were recorded for this clonotype. The chain has TRBV29-1 and TRBJ2-4; D remains unclear. The CDR3 covers 12 residues. CDR1 is SQVTM and CDR2 is ANQGSEA in the germline V gene. Trimming left V 5 bases short and J 8 bases short, with 13 bases between. CDR3 nucleotides: TGCAGCGTTATTTTAGATTCGGACATTCAGTACTTC. Protein sequence: CSVILDSDIQYF.

The gene calls are TRBV11-2 and TRBJ2-5; 7 bases are a match to TRBD1. Trimming cost V 4 bases and J 2 bases; bases outside gene matches: 10. This CDR3 region has 16 residues. From germline, CDR1 is SGHAT and CDR2 FQNNGV. The CDR3 bases are TGTGCCAGCAGCTCTACTGGACAGGACCTACAAGAGACCCAGTACTTC. Its translation is CASSSTGQDLQETQYF.